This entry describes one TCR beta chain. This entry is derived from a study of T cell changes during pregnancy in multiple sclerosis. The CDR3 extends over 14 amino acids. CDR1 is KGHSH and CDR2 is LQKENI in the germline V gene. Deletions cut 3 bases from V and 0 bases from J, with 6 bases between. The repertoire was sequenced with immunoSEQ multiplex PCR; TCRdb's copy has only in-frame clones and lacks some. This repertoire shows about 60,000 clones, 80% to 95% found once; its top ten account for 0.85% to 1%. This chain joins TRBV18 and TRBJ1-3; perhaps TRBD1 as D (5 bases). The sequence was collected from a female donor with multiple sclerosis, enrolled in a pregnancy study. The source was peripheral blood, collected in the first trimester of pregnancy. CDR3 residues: CASSPDSSGNTIYF. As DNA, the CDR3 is TGTGCCAGCTCACCTGACAGCTCTGGAAACACCATATATTTT.